The TCR beta chain under discussion was sequenced for a study of shared clonotypes between healthy human individuals. The donors were all Caucasian adults (living in Nashville, Tennessee). This clone was recorded a few times. Antigen specificity is unknown. Study-wide results and limits: Naive subsets tended to show greater estimated richness than memory subsets.

Germline V gives CDR1 WSHSY, CDR2 SAAADI. CDR3 length: 13 residues. V was pared by 3 bases and J by 0 bases, with 3 bases between. About 200 ng DNA, 30,000 or so T cell genomes, went into each sorted-subset replicate PCR. Libraries were prepared by immunoSEQ multiplex PCR; TCRdb keeps only in-frame clonotypes and omits some of them. The sample yields fewer than 1.8 million clones, just under 99% seen once. This TCR was sampled from a man aged 25-45 years in good health. The specimen sequenced was naive CD4+ T cells sorted from blood. As to subset: CD45RA+ positively selected. V is TRBV10-2 and J is TRBJ1-5; D unclear. The CDR3 is CASSDVSNQPQHF. In nucleotides, the CDR3 is TGCGCCAGCAGTGATGTTAGCAATCAGCCCCAGCATTTT.